Listed below are T cell receptor beta chains from one sample, sequenced in a study of PD-L1 blockade in urothelial cancer. Assay used: immunoSEQ multiplex PCR; TCRdb lists only in-frame clones, some missing. Of some 45,000 clones in the sample, 88% were seen once. Sample: PBMCs, taken around atezolizumab (anti-PD-L1) treatment. The receptors stem from a man older than 75 with urothelial cancer. The CDR3 runs from the conserved cysteine through the conserved F or W. D genes are given only for firm matches. For some rows the clone size is stated as once, few or many, or as a class when expanded; others skip it.

>NA|NA|TRBJ2-4|TRBV28
CASSTTFGGVWNIQYF
TGTGCCAGCAGTACCACCTTTGGGGGCGTTTGGAACATTCAGTACTTC
>few|TRBD1|TRBJ2-2|TRBV4-2
CASSHATGGDTGELFF
TGTGCCAGCAGCCATGCGACAGGGGGCGACACCGGGGAGCTGTTTTTT
>NA|TRBD1|TRBJ1-1|TRBV11-2
CASRMTGFVGAFF
TGTGCCAGCAGGATGACAGGGTTCGTTGGTGCTTTCTTT
>NA|NA|TRBJ1-3|TRBV6-5
CASTYGDGNTIYF
TGTGCCAGCACCTACGGAGATGGAAACACCATATATTTT
>NA|TRBD2|TRBJ2-1|TRBV19
CASSSTGQKLAEDYNEQFF
TGTGCCAGTAGTTCTACGGGACAAAAACTAGCGGAAGACTACAATGAGCAGTTCTTC
>NA|NA|TRBJ1-5|TRBV30
CAWSANTNRDNQPQHF
TGTGCCTGGAGTGCAAATACCAACAGGGACAATCAGCCCCAGCATTTT
>NA|NA|TRBJ2-5|TRBV9
CASSAGQETQYF
TGTGCCAGCAGCGCCGGTCAAGAGACCCAGTACTTC
>NA|TRBD1|TRBJ2-3|TRBV9
CASSVANRGSDTQYF
TGTGCCAGCAGCGTAGCGAACAGGGGTTCAGATACGCAGTATTTT
>NA|NA|TRBJ2-1|TRBV6-5
CASRSTGNEQFF
TGTGCCAGCAGGTCGACTGGGAATGAGCAGTTCTTC
>NA|NA|TRBJ2-7|TRBV7-9
CASSLAAWAWTYEQYF
TGTGCCAGCAGCTTAGCTGCGTGGGCTTGGACCTACGAGCAGTACTTC
>NA|TRBD1|TRBJ2-7|TRBV2
CASSLQGAAYEQYF
TGTGCCAGCAGCCTCCAGGGGGCGGCGTACGAGCAGTACTTC
>NA|TRBD1|TRBJ1-4|TRBV27
CASSLPPGGRGSLVDEKLFF
TGTGCCAGCAGTTTACCTCCAGGGGGGCGCGGAAGCCTTGTTGATGAAAAACTGTTTTTT
>NA|TRBD1|TRBJ2-7|TRBV10-3
CANSPTGGISSYEQYF
TGTGCCAACTCACCGACAGGGGGCATTAGCTCCTACGAGCAGTACTTC
>NA|NA|TRBJ2-5|TRBV18
CASSYQQGQETQYF
TGTGCCAGCTCCTACCAACAGGGTCAAGAGACCCAGTACTTC
>NA|TRBD1|TRBJ2-7|TRBV5-3
CARSSNDRDRGDYEQYF
TGTGCCAGAAGCTCGAACGACCGGGACAGGGGGGATTACGAGCAGTACTTC
>NA|TRBD1|TRBJ2-3|TRBV4-1
CASSQDRSGTGPTDTQYF
TGCGCCAGCAGCCAAGATCGCTCCGGGACAGGTCCTACAGATACGCAGTATTTT
>NA|NA|TRBJ2-1|TRBV5-8
CATRPAGRSNEQFF
TGTGCCACCCGTCCGGCGGGCAGATCCAATGAGCAGTTCTTC
>NA|TRBD1|TRBJ1-2|TRBV5-4
CASSLGTGQAYGYTF
TGTGCCAGCAGCTTGGGTACGGGACAGGCCTATGGCTACACCTTC